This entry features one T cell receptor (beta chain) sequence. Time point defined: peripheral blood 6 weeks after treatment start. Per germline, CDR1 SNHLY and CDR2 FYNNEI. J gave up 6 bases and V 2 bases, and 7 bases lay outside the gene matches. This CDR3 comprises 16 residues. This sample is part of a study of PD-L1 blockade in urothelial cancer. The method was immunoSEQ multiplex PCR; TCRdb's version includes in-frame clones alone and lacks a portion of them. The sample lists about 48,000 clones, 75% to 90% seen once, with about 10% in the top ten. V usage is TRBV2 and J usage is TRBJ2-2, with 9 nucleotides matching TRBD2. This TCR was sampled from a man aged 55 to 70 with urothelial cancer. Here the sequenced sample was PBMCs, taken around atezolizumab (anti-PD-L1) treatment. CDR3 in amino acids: CASSELGGGAPGELFF. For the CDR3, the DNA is TGTGCCAGCAGTGAATTGGGCGGGGGGGCCCCCGGGGAGCTGTTTTTT.